This TCR beta chain originates from a study of pediatric ulcerative colitis. This clone was picked up one time. One to two pinch biopsies were taken from the rectum during colonoscopy. Here immunoSEQ multiplex PCR was the method, and the copy in TCRdb shows in-frame clones only, minus some. The sample contains 36,000 or so clones, 73% of which appear only once. Sequenced material: gut tissue. This TCR was recovered from a boy younger than 18 with moderate ulcerative colitis.

The CDR3 sequence: CASSLGSGIEDNEQFF. The CDR3 nucleotides are TGCGCCAGCAGCTTGGGATCAGGGATAGAGGACAATGAGCAGTTCTTC. This chain joins TRBV5-1 and TRBJ2-1; possibly TRBD1 for D (5 bases). The CDR3 length is 16 residues. The V gene lost 0 bases and the J gene lost 5 bases, with 15 bases spanning the gap. Germline V gives CDR1 SGHRS, CDR2 YFSETQ.